What follows is one T cell receptor beta chain and its context. Its antigen is currently unknown. Each CDR3 protein is one row after TCRdb ran MiXCR on the 5' RACE reads. Among 200,000 to 250,000 distinct CDR3 sequences, approximately 3% were seen once, and the ten largest hold roughly 3%. The data are from a study of T cells after yellow fever vaccination. Whole-study results and caveats: Abundant bulk-derived clonotypes could contaminate FACS-sorted repertoires. Clonotypes appearing in both CD4 and CD8 compartments existed, and their share was small. The secondary response showed a weaker magnitude and a faster peak, day 5 versus 15.

Trimming removed 6 bases from V and 1 base from J; junction bases left unmatched: 5. In germline, CDR1 is KGHSH, CDR2 LQKENI. CDR3 size: 15 residues. This specimen consisted of CD4+ T cells sorted from PBMCs, obtained 10 days after the yellow fever booster vaccination. The chain recombines TRBV18 with TRBJ1-5; the match to TRBD1 covers 8 bases. This sequence was found in a man aged 18 to 35 who received the YFV17D yellow fever vaccine. CDR3 DNA: TGTGCCAGCTCGGACAGGGAGGGAAGCAATCAGCCCCAGCATTTT. Protein product: CASSDREGSNQPQHF.